This T cell receptor beta chain stems from a study of blood T cells in healthy people across ages. Study outcomes and limitations: Older age went with lower TCR beta diversity per million T cells, in a roughly linear way. Unsorted PBMC input precluded a conclusive naive versus antigen-experienced comparison.

The use of a sample-barcoded 5' primer and a J-beta primer mix characterized a second PCR of about 6 to 12 cycles. One entry per CDR3 protein results from TCRdb running MiXCR on the 5' RACE reads. The table includes around 1,900,000 distinct CDR3 sequences, more than 35% detected once. The sample holds a few counts of this clonotype. Its specificity is not known. Germline-derived CDR1 and CDR2 are SGHDN and FVKESK. The V end was cut by 3 bases, the J end by 5 bases, with 16 bases between. The CDR3 is 15 amino acids. The J gene is TRBJ1-2, the V gene TRBV14; no clear D. Sequencing input: blood. The clonotype was recovered from a human donor in good health. The CDR3, as DNA: TGTGCCAGCAGCCAGAGGGCCCTTTGGGAGTATGGCTACACCTTC. Encoded protein: CASSQRALWEYGYTF.